The 32 T cell receptor beta chains in this list originate from one sample, sequenced in a study of shared clonotypes between healthy human individuals. Clones were sequenced by immunoSEQ multiplex PCR, and TCRdb holds only the in-frame ones, with some missing. This table holds 950,000 to 1,200,000 clones, 77% found once. What was sequenced was memory CD4+ T cells from PBMCs. Documented subset: CD45RA-negative fraction. Receptors were obtained from a man aged 18 to 35 in good health. Some clones in this sample may be carry-over from other donors' samples.

The rearrangement uses TRBV7-2 and TRBJ2-7, with TRBD1 as a possible D gene (6 bases). The CDR3 contains 15 residues. V lost 5 bases and J 0 bases, leaving 14 bases between the germline ends. Germline V gives CDR1 SGHTA, CDR2 FQGNSA. In DNA, the CDR3 is TGTGCCAGCAGCCCCGGACAGCCTGCCTCCTACGAGCAGTACTTC. It codes for CASSPGQPASYEQYF.

V and J are TRBV19 and TRBJ2-4; 7 bases match TRBD2. The germline V gene encodes CDR1 LNHDA and CDR2 SQIVND (reference sequence). Losses at the gene ends were 5 bases for V and 5 bases for J; bases not matched to a gene: 9. There are 15 residues in the CDR3. The DNA of the CDR3 is TGTGCCAGTAGTTCTTTGGGGGAGGGCGAAAACATTCAGTACTTC. Amino acids: CASSSLGEGENIQYF.

This sequence joins TRBV18 and TRBJ1-4, with no clear D. Looked up from germline, CDR1 is KGHSH and CDR2 is LQKENI. The ends were cut back, 2 bases at V and 2 bases at J, with 9 bases in the middle. This CDR3 has 15 amino acids. CDR3 region: CASSPGSRTNEKLFF. CDR3 DNA: TGTGCCAGCTCACCAGGGAGTCGGACTAATGAAAAACTGTTTTTT.

The V gene is TRBV4-1, the J gene TRBJ2-5; D perhaps matches TRBD1 (6 bases). The V gene's germline CDR1 is MGHRA and CDR2 YSYEKL. CDR3 length: 16 residues. Trimming took off 0 bases at V and 1 base at J, with 12 bases between the two ends. CDR3 nucleotides: TGCGCCAGCAGCCAAGAGTTCAGGGGTTCCCAAGAGACCCAGTACTTC. Its protein is CASSQEFRGSQETQYF.

V usage is TRBV11-3 and J usage is TRBJ2-5; maybe TRBD2 (7 bases). This CDR3 has 14 amino acids. V lost 6 bases and J 4 bases, leaving 15 bases between the germline ends. Germline V CDR1 and CDR2: SGHNT, YENEEA. The CDR3 loop reads CASSEGGVRETQYF. DNA of the CDR3: TGTGCCAGCAGTGAGGGGGGGGTCCGAGAGACCCAGTACTTC.

V is TRBV27 and J is TRBJ1-6, with TRBD1 matching 8 bases. V lost 6 bases and J lost 7; bases outside the gene matches: 5. Looked up from germline, CDR1 is MNHEY and CDR2 is SMNVEV (reference sequence). The CDR3 runs 14 residues. The CDR3 here is CASRRQGRNSPLHF. The CDR3 DNA follows: TGTGCCAGCAGGCGACAGGGGAGAAATTCACCCCTCCACTTT.

The chain carries TRBV4-2 and TRBJ2-5; tentative D call: TRBD2 (7 bases). The CDR3 contains 15 residues. With 5 bases removed from V and 4 bases from J, the gap between germline ends came to 17 bases. In germline, CDR1 is LGHNA, CDR2 YNFKEQ. Here the CDR3 DNA reads TGTGCCAGCAGCGGGGCAAGGGGGGGCCTAGAGACCCAGTACTTC. It codes for CASSGARGGLETQYF.

The V and J genes are TRBV2 and TRBJ1-2; D perhaps matches TRBD1 (5 bases). The germline V gene has CDR1 SNHLY and CDR2 FYNNEI. Trimming shortened V by 3 bases and J by 2 bases, and 13 bases separated the two germline ends. The CDR3 runs to 15 residues. The CDR3 loop is CASSDMAGENYGYTF. For the CDR3, the DNA is TGTGCCAGCAGTGATATGGCGGGGGAGAACTATGGCTACACCTTC.

The chain joins TRBV2 to TRBJ1-5; D is possibly TRBD1 (5 bases). V lost 3 bases and J lost 4, with 10 bases in between. Germline CDR1 is SNHLY and CDR2 is FYNNEI. There are 14 residues in the CDR3. The CDR3 reads CASSDQGENQPQHF. For the CDR3, the DNA is TGTGCCAGCAGTGACCAGGGAGAAAATCAGCCCCAGCATTTT.

The V and J genes are TRBV5-1 and TRBJ1-3; unclear D gene. The CDR3 totals 13 residues. The germline V and J ends were trimmed by 2 bases and 4 bases, with 7 bases remaining between them. Germline lookup yields CDR1 SGHRS and CDR2 YFSETQ. The CDR3 reads CASSLALGNTIYF. The CDR3, as DNA: TGCGCCAGCAGCTTAGCCTTAGGAAACACCATATATTTT.

CDR3 in DNA: TGTGCCAGCAGCTTAGATTGGTCTAGCGGGAGGGCCGGACGGGGAGAGCAGTACTTC. This encodes CASSLDWSSGRAGRGEQYF. The V gene is TRBV11-2, the J gene TRBJ2-7, with 12 bases lining up with TRBD2. After removal of 0 bases from V and 7 bases from J, the junction contained 16 bases not matched to a gene. This CDR3 region has 19 residues. The germline gives CDR1 SGHAT, CDR2 FQNNGV.

The chain is built from TRBV5-6 and TRBJ1-5, with D possibly matching TRBD1 (5 bases). V was clipped by 4 bases and J by 9 bases, with 17 bases between them. The CDR3 spans 14 residues. CDR1 is SGHDT and CDR2 is YYEEEE in the germline V gene. CDR3 sequence: CASSRRGLGGPQHF. CDR3 nucleotides: TGTGCCAGCAGCCGTCGGGGCCTGGGGGGGCCCCAGCATTTT.

On this clone: Other DNA sequences in this sample translate to the same CDR3. V is TRBV9 and J is TRBJ2-7; D is possibly TRBD1 (5 bases). V was cut by 1 base and J by 0 bases, with 8 bases left in between. The CDR3 consists of 14 residues. Germline V gene data show CDR1 as SGDLS and CDR2 as YYNGEE. The CDR3 DNA reads as TGTGCCAGCAGCGTATCGACAGCCTCCTACGAGCAGTACTTC. Residues: CASSVSTASYEQYF.

The chain joins TRBV28 to TRBJ2-4, with 7 positions matching TRBD1. Germline V gene lookup returns CDR1 MDHEN and CDR2 SYDVKM. This CDR3 region has 17 residues. The V segment lost 3 bases and the J segment 5 bases; nucleotides outside the gene matches: 13. The CDR3 is CASSLFRQGRSENIQYF. CDR3 nucleotides: TGTGCCAGCAGTTTGTTTCGACAGGGCCGAAGCGAAAACATTCAGTACTTC.

The genes are TRBV6-6 and TRBJ2-2; possible D gene TRBD2, 5 bases. The CDR3 length is 14 residues. V dropped 6 bases and J dropped 4 bases, with 12 bases sitting between them. Germline CDR1 is MNHNY and CDR2 is SVGAGI (reference sequence). CDR3 in DNA: TGTGCCAGCAGAAAAGGACTTGCCACCGGGGAGCTGTTTTTT. It yields the protein CASRKGLATGELFF.

The J gene is TRBJ1-4, the V gene TRBV25-1; D remains unclear. CDR3 length equals 16 residues. The germline V and J ends were trimmed by 6 bases and 8 bases, with 22 bases remaining between them. Germline lookup yields CDR1 MGHDK and CDR2 SYGVNS. The CDR3 reads CASSPNHWVEGEKLFF. DNA for the CDR3: TGTGCCAGCAGCCCAAATCACTGGGTGGAGGGCGAAAAACTGTTTTTT.

V and J are TRBV5-1 and TRBJ2-5, with D tentatively TRBD1 (6 bases). The ends were cut back, 4 bases at V and 5 bases at J, with 15 bases in the middle. This CDR3 spans 14 amino acids. The germline V gene has CDR1 SGHRS and CDR2 YFSETQ. The CDR3 region is CASSTGQWGETQYF. In DNA, the CDR3 is TGCGCCAGCAGCACCGGACAGTGGGGGGAGACCCAGTACTTC.

Concerning this clone: The same CDR3 also results from other DNA sequences found in this sample. V gene TRBV5-1 combines with J gene TRBJ1-2; no clear D. The CDR3 runs to 13 residues. The germline gives CDR1 SGHRS, CDR2 YFSETQ. Trimming pared 0 bases from V and 3 bases from J, leaving 6 bases between. The DNA for the CDR3 is TGCGCCAGCAGCTTGGCCGGCGACTATGGCTACACCTTC. It yields the protein CASSLAGDYGYTF.

The CDR3 spells CASNLVRGDGDIQYF. The DNA of the CDR3 is TGTGCCAGCAACCTCGTTAGGGGCGATGGAGACATTCAGTACTTC. The V gene is TRBV6-1, the J gene TRBJ2-4, with D perhaps TRBD1 (5 bases). V was shortened by 7 bases and J by 8 bases, with 21 bases between the two germline ends. This CDR3 is 15 amino acids long. The germline V gene encodes CDR1 MNHNS and CDR2 SASEGT.

This chain uses TRBV2 with TRBJ1-5; no firm D call. This CDR3 is built from 13 residues. Germline V gene lookup returns CDR1 SNHLY and CDR2 FYNNEI. V lost 5 bases and J lost 9, with 14 bases in between. The CDR3 coding sequence is TGTGCCAGCAGTCCATTCCCATGGGCGCCCCAGCATTTT. Encoded protein: CASSPFPWAPQHF.

The J gene is TRBJ2-7, the V gene TRBV28; TRBD2 might be the D (5 bases). V lost 5 bases to trimming and J lost 3 bases, with 11 bases between them. The CDR3 loop spans 13 amino acids. Germline lookup yields CDR1 MDHEN and CDR2 SYDVKM. CDR3 loop: CASSLDLNYEQYF. The CDR3 DNA is TGTGCCAGCAGTCTGGACTTGAACTACGAGCAGTACTTC. Filled out from reference TRBV28 and TRBJ2-7, the complete variable domain reads DVKVTQSSRYLVKRTGEKVFLECVQDMDHENMFWYRQDPGLGLRLIYFSYDVKMKEKGDIPEGYSVSREKKERFSLILESASTNQTSMYLCASSLDLNYEQYFGPGTRLTVT.

This clone was recorded a few times. This chain connects TRBV10-3 to TRBJ2-7; TRBD1 might be the D (5 bases). Trimming removed 3 bases at V and 4 bases at J, with 13 bases between. CDR3 size: 14 residues. Germline CDR1 is ENHRY and CDR2 is SYGVKD. CDR3 sequence (DNA): TGTGCCATCAGTGACCAAAGGACACCGTACGAGCAGTACTTC. Translating it yields CAISDQRTPYEQYF.

This clone was counted once. This chain connects TRBV28 to TRBJ1-3; tentatively, D is TRBD1 (6 bases). This CDR3 spans 15 amino acids. Germline CDR1 is MDHEN and CDR2 is SYDVKM. The germline V and J ends were trimmed by 8 bases and 2 bases, with 16 bases remaining between them. CDR3 residues: CASAPYRVTGNTIYF. As DNA, the CDR3 is TGTGCCAGCGCACCTTACAGGGTTACTGGAAACACCATATATTTT. Full variable domain (missing parts from reference TRBV28 and TRBJ1-3): DVKVTQSSRYLVKRTGEKVFLECVQDMDHENMFWYRQDPGLGLRLIYFSYDVKMKEKGDIPEGYSVSREKKERFSLILESASTNQTSMYLCASAPYRVTGNTIYFGEGSWLTVV.

J is TRBJ2-3 and V is TRBV4-1; D is possibly TRBD1 or TRBD2 (5 bases each). Germline V gives CDR1 MGHRA, CDR2 YSYEKL. This CDR3 region has 17 residues. Trimming shortened V by 3 bases and J by 2 bases, and 18 bases separated the two germline ends. CDR3 amino acids: CASSHPRGDPTTDTQYF. CDR3 sequence (DNA): TGCGCCAGCAGCCATCCCCGTGGGGACCCTACCACAGATACGCAGTATTTT.

The CDR3 DNA sequence: TGTGCCATGGTAATAGGACAGGGAGATAATGGCTACACCTTC. It translates to CAMVIGQGDNGYTF. V usage is TRBV10-3 and J usage is TRBJ1-2, with 8 bases that match TRBD1. Germline CDR1 reads ENHRY; CDR2 reads SYGVKD. The J segment lost 6 bases and the V segment lost 9 bases, leaving 12 bases of the junction unmatched. The CDR3 consists of 14 residues.

A remark on this clone: This same CDR3 is encoded by further DNA sequences in the sample. The chain has TRBV18 and TRBJ1-1, with D tentatively TRBD1 (5 bases). The germline V gene has CDR1 KGHSH and CDR2 LQKENI. CDR3 length equals 13 residues. The V end lost 3 bases, the J end lost 1 base, and 6 bases lay between the germline ends. CDR3 amino acids: CASSPTGNTEAFF. In DNA form, the CDR3 reads TGTGCCAGCTCACCTACAGGGAACACTGAAGCTTTCTTT.

The chain carries TRBV6-1 and TRBJ1-5; D not resolved. Trimming removed 6 bases at V and 5 bases at J, with 17 bases between. The V gene's germline CDR1 is MNHNS and CDR2 SASEGT. The CDR3 contains 15 residues. The CDR3 reads CASRASAGPDQPQHF. CDR3 sequence (DNA): TGTGCCAGCAGGGCGTCTGCAGGTCCCGATCAGCCCCAGCATTTT.

The V gene is TRBV4-2, the J gene TRBJ1-2; tentatively, D is TRBD1 (5 bases). The CDR3 has 16 amino acids. CDR1 is LGHNA, CDR2 YNFKEQ, per germline. V was pared by 3 bases and J by 7 bases, with 21 bases between. Here the CDR3 reads CASSHPGGESNSGYTF. In DNA, the CDR3 is TGTGCCAGCAGCCACCCCGGGGGGGAGTCTAATAGTGGCTACACCTTC.

This clone appeared a few times. The chain uses TRBV9 and TRBJ1-1; a weak D match, TRBD1 (5 bases). This CDR3 contains 15 residues. Trimming took off 4 bases at V and 1 base at J, with 14 bases between the two ends. Germline V gene lookup returns CDR1 SGDLS and CDR2 YYNGEE. CDR3 loop: CASSPWTFKNTEAFF. The CDR3 DNA is TGTGCCAGCAGCCCATGGACATTTAAGAACACTGAAGCTTTCTTT.

The V gene is TRBV7-3, the J gene TRBJ2-3, with TRBD2 identical over 7 bases. The CDR3 runs to 15 residues. CDR1 is SGHTA and CDR2 is FQGTGA in the germline V gene. The V gene end was trimmed by 2 bases and the J gene end by 1 base; junction bases not matched to a gene: 3. CDR3 sequence reads: CASSLAGAGTDTQYF. The DNA for the CDR3 is TGTGCCAGCAGCTTAGCGGGAGCGGGCACAGATACGCAGTATTTT. The complete variable domain, with remaining parts taken from reference TRBV7-3 and TRBJ2-3, reads GAGVSQTPSNKVTEKGKYVELRCDPISGHTALYWYRQSLGQGPEFLIYFQGTGAADDSGLPNDRFFAVRPEGSVSTLKIQRTERGDSAVYLCASSLAGAGTDTQYFGPGTRLTVL.

This clone turned up a few times. The gene calls are TRBV5-1 and TRBJ2-5, with D perhaps matching TRBD1 or TRBD2 (5 bases each). Germline values: CDR1 SGHRS, CDR2 YFSETQ. Trimming pared 4 bases from V and 5 bases from J, leaving 15 bases between. The CDR3 extends over 14 amino acids. The CDR3: CASSPRRDAETQYF. The CDR3 nucleotides read TGCGCCAGCAGCCCCCGCCGGGACGCTGAGACCCAGTACTTC.

The gene calls are TRBV7-2 and TRBJ1-1; tentative D call: TRBD1 (5 bases). The CDR3 totals 14 residues. With 5 bases removed from V and 2 bases from J, the gap between germline ends came to 12 bases. The germline V gene has CDR1 SGHTA and CDR2 FQGNSA. The CDR3 is CASSQQAGNTEAFF. In nucleotides, the CDR3 is TGTGCCAGCAGCCAACAGGCAGGCAACACTGAAGCTTTCTTT.